These 15 T cell receptor beta chains came from one sample sequenced in a study of metastatic and nonmetastatic thyroid tumors. TCRdb reprocessed the PCR reads via MiXCR. The data show approximately 30,000 clones, roughly 18% seen once. No treatment of any kind had been given to any patient before thyroid surgery. Sequencing was performed on blood. The receptors come from a female donor with papillary thyroid cancer or a benign thyroid nodule (not recorded which). Some clones in this sample may be carry-over from other donors' samples.

This clone was seen repeatedly, ten times or more. The chain links TRBV9 to TRBJ1-3, with D uncertain. Trimming stripped 0 bases from V and 0 bases from J, with 13 bases between. CDR3 size: 17 residues. CDR1 is SGDLS and CDR2 is YYNGEE in the germline V gene. CDR3 bases: TGTGCCAGCAGCGTAGGGGCCGGGTGGAGCTCTGGAAACACCATATATTTT. Protein: CASSVGAGWSSGNTIYF.

Notes on this clone: Given a much more abundant clone one base away, this may be a read error. V and J are TRBV7-9 and TRBJ2-5; 13 bases map to TRBD2. The CDR3 runs 16 residues. The germline CDR1 and CDR2 sequences are SEHNR and FQNEAQ (reference sequence). CDR3 coding DNA: TGTGCCAGCAGCTACGGGACTAGCGGGGCGGCAGAGGCCCAGTACTTC. Its translation: CASSYGTSGAAEAQYF.

This clone was seen a handful of times. CDR3 sequence: CATVLGRENTEAFF. The CDR3, as DNA: TGTGCCACCGTCCTCGGACGGGAGAACACTGAAGCTTTCTTT. The J gene is TRBJ1-1, the V gene TRBV10-3; no clear D. Trimming removed 10 bases from V and 1 base from J, with 16 bases in between. The length of the CDR3 is 14 residues. Germline CDR1 ENHRY, CDR2 SYGVKD.

This clone was counted many times. The chain has TRBV4-1 and TRBJ1-1; D is possibly TRBD1 (6 bases). The length of the CDR3 is 15 residues. CDR1 and CDR2 (germline): MGHRA, YSYEKL. The V end lost 4 bases, the J end lost 6 bases, and 18 bases lay between the germline ends. This CDR3 reads CASSLSDSRLAEAFF. CDR3 nucleotides: TGCGCCAGCAGCCTATCGGACAGCCGTTTGGCTGAAGCTTTCTTT.

This clone was detected many times. The sample holds other DNA sequences that translate to the same CDR3. The V gene is TRBV2, the J gene TRBJ1-6; 8 bases are shared with TRBD1. Germline V gene data show CDR1 as SNHLY and CDR2 as FYNNEI. V was clipped by 1 base and J by 1 base; unmatched bases: 3. CDR3 length: 17 amino acids. The CDR3 region has the DNA TGTGCCAGCAGTGAAGGACAGGGGAAGTCCTATAATTCACCCCTCCACTTT. It translates to CASSEGQGKSYNSPLHF.

This clone is deemed medium-sized (0.01 to 0.1%). The J gene is TRBJ2-7, the V gene TRBV20-1; D remains unclear. CDR1 and CDR2 from the germline V gene are DFQATT and SNEGSKA (reference sequence). The length of the CDR3 is 14 residues. V gave up 2 bases and J gave up 1 base, with 12 bases separating them. The CDR3 region is CSARTMGGSYEQYF. Here the CDR3 DNA reads TGCAGTGCTAGAACCATGGGCGGATCCTACGAGCAGTACTTC.

This clone was observed at least ten times. The gene calls are TRBV5-1 and TRBJ2-5; D unresolved. CDR1 is SGHRS and CDR2 is YFSETQ in the germline V gene. This CDR3 contains 13 residues. With 5 bases removed from V and 0 bases from J, the gap between germline ends came to 8 bases. Here the CDR3 DNA reads TGCGCCAGCAGACGGACGAACCAAGAGACCCAGTACTTC. Its translation is CASRRTNQETQYF.

This clone was observed at least ten times. The rearrangement joins TRBV20-1 to TRBJ2-7; possible D gene TRBD2, 6 bases. Germline V gene lookup returns CDR1 DFQATT and CDR2 SNEGSKA (reference sequence). The CDR3 loop spans 13 amino acids. V was shortened by 3 bases and J by 6 bases, with 15 bases between the two germline ends. DNA for the CDR3: TGCAGTGCTAGCTTCAGGACTATGACCGAGCAGTACTTC. Translation gives CSASFRTMTEQYF.

At least ten counts were recorded for this clone. This chain uses TRBV20-1 with TRBJ1-2; D uncertain. Looked up from germline, CDR1 is DFQATT and CDR2 is SNEGSKA (reference sequence). The ends were cut back, 5 bases at V and 7 bases at J, with 20 bases in the middle. This CDR3 comprises 14 residues. The CDR3 DNA follows: TGCAGTGCTCCGAGGACCGAGGCGGAGCGTGGCTACACCTTC. This codes for CSAPRTEAERGYTF.

Points on this clone: Being one base from a much bigger clone, this may be a read error. The rearrangement joins TRBV14 to TRBJ2-2; D gene unclear. The CDR3 is made up of 14 amino acids. Germline V gene lookup returns CDR1 SGHDN and CDR2 FVKESK. Trimming took off 1 base at V and 7 bases at J, with 10 bases between the two ends. The CDR3 bases are TGTGCCAGCAGCCAAGTTTCGGTGAGCGGGGAGCTGTTTTTT. This sequence encodes CASSQVSVSGELFF.

The V gene is TRBV11-2, the J gene TRBJ2-2; D remains ambiguous. V gave up 1 base and J gave up 10 bases, with 13 bases separating them. Germline V lookup: CDR1 SGHAT, CDR2 FQNNGV. The CDR3 length is 14 residues. CDR3 sequence: CASSLVGGSTELFF. CDR3 nucleotides: TGTGCCAGCAGCTTAGTTGGTGGAAGTACGGAGCTGTTTTTT. The full variable domain, rest sourced from reference TRBV11-2 and TRBJ2-2, is EAGVAQSPRYKIIEKRQSVAFWCNPISGHATLYWYQQILGQGPKLLIQFQNNGVVDDSQLPKDRFSAERLKGVDSTLKIQPAKLEDSAVYLCASSLVGGSTELFFGEGSRLTVL.

This clone came up many times. The chain links TRBV7-8 to TRBJ2-2, with unresolved D. Trimming removed 4 bases from V and 5 bases from J, with 8 bases in between. Germline V gene data show CDR1 as SGHVS and CDR2 as FQNEAQ. The CDR3 spans 13 residues. CDR3 amino acids: CASSSRSTGELFF. The CDR3, as DNA: TGTGCCAGCAGCTCTCGGAGTACCGGGGAGCTGTTTTTT.

This clone ranks as medium-sized. The V gene is TRBV20-1, the J gene TRBJ1-2; the D gene is possibly TRBD1 (5 bases). V gave up 2 bases and J gave up 6 bases, with 22 bases separating them. The CDR3 covers 16 residues. Germline lookup yields CDR1 DFQATT and CDR2 SNEGSKA (reference sequence). In DNA, the CDR3 is TGCAGTGCTAGAAAGGGGTCGTCGGGCCTCGTCGATGGCTACACCTTC. Translation: CSARKGSSGLVDGYTF.

This clone showed up many times. This rearrangement joins TRBV28 to TRBJ1-6; possibly TRBD1 for D (6 bases). V lost 5 bases, J lost 3 bases, and 11 bases lay in between. The CDR3 contains 15 residues. Germline V gives CDR1 MDHEN, CDR2 SYDVKM. The CDR3 DNA follows: TGTGCCAGCAGTGGGGGGGGCGGCTATAATTCACCCCTCCACTTT. Protein: CASSGGGGYNSPLHF.

V is TRBV7-2 and J is TRBJ1-1; D unresolved. The CDR3 totals 14 residues. Germline V lookup: CDR1 SGHTA, CDR2 FQGNSA. V dropped 5 bases and J dropped 7 bases, with 17 bases sitting between them. The DNA of the CDR3 is TGTGCCAGCAGCATGTGTACACCGAAAGTTGAAGCTTTCTTT. It codes for CASSMCTPKVEAFF.